This TCR beta chain was captured by sequencing in a study of CD8 T cells in Susac syndrome (dated by TCRdb to about 2019). Background on the whole study: Of the Susac syndrome patients who were sequenced, roughly 8 were in clinical remission while about six had clinically active disease. At blood withdrawal, Susac syndrome patients were either therapy-naive, taking corticosteroids (in some cases with IVIg as well), or taking IVIg alone. The study used repertoire sequencing to test whether antigen drove CD8+ T cell activation and differentiation in Susac syndrome. CD8+ T cell repertoire clonality was compared between around eleven healthy donors, around 14 Susac syndrome patients and approximately 16 multiple sclerosis patients. Points the paper makes about the study in general: CD8+ repertoires in Susac syndrome showed clonal expansion, which was highest in CD8+ TEMRA cells and was greater in clinically active patients than in remitting patients. The study acknowledged that relatively few individuals were included in the TCR sequencing and HLA analysis. In the total CD8+ and CD8+ TEMRA repertoires, 15 to 20 and five Susac-specific public clones, respectively, were identified.

The CDR3 covers 14 residues, taking in both the cysteine and the phenylalanine. Here the CDR3 DNA is all that survives: 42 bases in frame from base 1. Trimming accounts for 6 bases at V and 7 bases at J, while the number of junction bases matched to no gene is 9. Reading the germline V gene (reference sequence) gives CDR1 LNHNV and CDR2 YYDKDF. Turning to this clonotype: It lacks a known antigen. No quality values exist for individual bases; no much larger clone is one base distant.

RNA was extracted using the RNeasy kit, and roughly 0.5 to 1 ug of the RNA was reverse transcribed with random hexamers. The immunoSEQ multiplex PCR assay, which covers 54 Vbeta and 13 Jbeta segments, was used to amplify TCR beta CDR3 regions. PCR amplification bias was corrected using a synthetic template baseline for primer optimization and computational correction. The original methods were these. Reads were annotated to V, D and J genes per IMGT and analyzed with immunoSEQ Analyzer, keeping only productive sequences. Clonality was calculated as one minus the Shannon entropy normalized by log2 of the number of productive unique sequences. Public and private clones were assessed among the 100 most prevalent clones of each patient and control. A clone was defined as Susac-specific if it was absent from the healthy and MS cohorts, from approximately 980 published viral clones and from other ImmuneACCESS disease sequences. TCRdb passed the public sequencing reads through fastp at Q25 and MiXCR, retaining productive beta sequences. Rows with a matching CDR3 protein are joined into one entry that keeps the most common DNA and genes. TCRdb's processing, not the authors', yielded these V and J calls. The sample has about 190,000 distinct CDR3 sequences on record, more than 85% of them singletons. The top ten constitute approximately 0.15% of the sample.

High-throughput TCR beta sequencing profiled peripheral blood CD8+ and CD4+ T cells from healthy donors, Susac syndrome patients and multiple sclerosis patients. Recently defined diagnostic criteria for definite or probable disease were met by the Susac syndrome patients. Bulk CD8+ and CD4+ T cells were purified by magnetic negative isolation, while CD8+ TEMRA cells were enriched using FACS. Blood was collected in EDTA tubes and processed within 24 hours, with PBMCs isolated through density gradient centrifugation. PBMCs intended for TCR sequencing were cryopreserved in liquid nitrogen and were subsequently thawed in a 37 degrees C water bath. The sorted or isolated CD4+, CD8+ and CD8+ TEMRA cells reached a purity of at least 90%.

The chain uses TRBV15 and TRBJ2-1, with TRBD2 matching 7 junction bases. The sequenced material came from CD8+ T cells from PBMCs. This clonotype was obtained from a human donor with Susac syndrome. The CDR3 is CATSEWGGTNEQFF. Read as DNA, the sequence is TGTGCCACCAGTGAGTGGGGGGGAACTAATGAGCAGTTCTTC.